This TCR beta chain was recorded in a study of cytomegalovirus exposure and HLA in healthy donors. Study observations and caveats: The listing of about 150 TCR beta chains classed them as cytomegalovirus-associated. Most subjects' HLA-A and HLA-B alleles were reportedly predicted from TCR beta sequences. TRBV6-2, TRBV6-3 and some other V segments were unresolvable in 87-base-pair reads. Association of a missense DCLRE1C variant with TCR beta V- and J-gene trimming was reported in a later analysis.

Germline assignment: CDR1 MNHEY and CDR2 SMNVEV (reference sequence). J gave up 3 bases and V 4 bases, and 4 bases lay outside the gene matches. This CDR3 has 14 residues. A note on this clone: The antigen is not known.

It was with 60 Vbeta and 13 Jbeta primers that the PCR ran. The assay was immunoSEQ multiplex PCR, and TCRdb's table has in-frame clones only and misses some. This sample has approximately 140,000 clones; 75% to 80% occur once, and the top ten carry 1.5% to 2%. Sequenced input: PBMCs. The sequence was obtained from a female donor in good health and CMV-seronegative. This chain uses TRBV27 with TRBJ2-3, with TRBD1 matching over 7 bases. CDR3 in amino acids: CASSSDRLTDTQYF. The CDR3 region has the DNA TGTGCCAGCAGTTCGGACAGGTTAACAGATACGCAGTATTTT.